The clone carrying this T cell receptor (beta chain) was detected a few times. The antigen is not known. This sample is part of a study of identical twins. General study points: The study found that models underestimated out-of-frame TCR alpha sharing in monozygotic twins.

Trimming stripped 3 bases from V and 1 base from J, with 14 bases between. The CDR3 runs 16 residues. Template switching added a universal primer binding site, and final cDNA carried unique molecular identifiers. TCRdb redid the calling of the 5' RACE reads with MiXCR, one entry per CDR3 protein. The sample includes about 470,000 distinct CDR3 sequences, about 24% seen only once; the top ten take just under 3%. Healthy Caucasian donors formed the entire cohort. A further study also used this sample, focusing on T cells expressing NK-cell markers. As that study records: Specificity for HCMV among expanded NKG2C+ T cell clones was not established.

The source material was CD4+ T cells sorted from blood. This clonotype was obtained from a woman aged 18 to 35 in good health. The V and J genes are TRBV12-3 or TRBV12-4 and TRBJ2-3; weak D call: TRBD2 (6 bases). In nucleotides, the CDR3 is TGTGCCAGCAGTTTCAGCGGCGGCGGGGGCACAGATACGCAGTATTTT. This encodes CASSFSGGGGTDTQYF.